This T cell receptor beta chain derives from a study of cytomegalovirus exposure and HLA in healthy donors (dated 2017 in TCRdb). Study-wide context: According to an earlier analysis of 550 to 700 of the donors, roughly 180 million T cells yielded 100 million or so unique TCR beta sequences and around 300 Gb of sequence data. The aim of the study was to test whether cataloging public T cell receptors could identify signatures of past pathogen exposure. Across approximately 400 genotyped donors of the cohort, an average of 235,054 unique TCR beta nucleotide sequences per donor were sequenced, and approximately 19% of those sequences were non-productive. In a later analysis, previously published TCR beta repertoires from 600 to 850 donors were re-analyzed and high-resolution HLA genotyping was added so that TCR occurrence patterns could be studied. To decide whether each TCR beta V gene segment behaved as functional or pseudogenic, an earlier analysis of several hundred of the donors relied on high-throughput TCR beta sequencing. The later analysis used no new phenotypic data to find candidate immune exposures, relying instead on TCR beta sequences and their occurrence across donors. Typing coverage varied by locus: about 629-630 donors for A, B, C, DRB1 and DQB1; approximately 500 for DQA1; about 570 for DPA1; under 490 for DPB1. Both class I and class II loci were covered by HLA typing, at four-digit resolution. Every repertoire in the discovery cohort had been generated on one and the same sequencing platform. The study combined high-throughput TCR immunosequencing, statistical association of individual TCRs with disease status, and machine learning to predict cytomegalovirus infection status. The study used immunosequencing to profile the T cell repertoires of 670 or so subjects and linked those repertoires to cytomegalovirus serostatus. Of the 398 genotyped donors, approximately 80% were placed in the genetic ancestry cluster associated with self-reported Caucasian donors. Donor age, sex, ethnicity and CMV serostatus were compiled alongside the repertoire data. A separate validation cohort of about 110 different subjects was used in addition to the roughly 700-subject first cohort. A later genetic analysis used genome-wide SNP genotypes for about 65% of the roughly 700 donors, treating that subset as a discovery cohort. An early release that covered roughly 600 HLA-typed donors contained 300 to 350 gigabases of sequencing data and about 84 million unique TCR sequences. Because of strong linkage in the cohort, roughly five DR-DQ haplotypes were treated as single units for association and clustering.

Findings and caveats that apply to the study as a whole: In a later analysis, several top co-occurrence clusters were reported to appear linked to parvovirus B19, influenza, CMV and Epstein-Barr virus. V-gene and J-gene trimming of TCR beta chains was associated with a missense DCLRE1C variant in a later genetic analysis, and the association was replicated in an independent cohort. Because the 87-base-pair reads could not distinguish some IMGT-functional V segments, including TRBV6-2 and TRBV6-3, those segments were excluded. It was suggested by the authors that the approach could potentially be generalized to other disease states and immunological phenotypes. In the study, approximately 160 TCR beta chains were listed as associated with cytomegalovirus. In a later analysis, 15,000 to 20,000 TCR beta sequences were associated with specific HLA alleles at a false discovery rate of 0.05. Because some donors lacked HLA typing at each locus, the association tests relied only on the typed subset. In a later genetic analysis, fewer N-insertions in productive TCRs were reported among donors in an Asian-associated ancestry cluster than the approximately 710-donor mean. Because counts were too low, some 16 rarely observed V segments, including chromosome 9 orphons, were excluded from the earlier analysis of 587 of the donors. The sequencing pipeline was judged likely to have produced a cluster of highly shared sequence variants as a technical artifact. In a later analysis, the rate of TCR association differed among HLA loci, with DRB1 alleles having the most associated TCRs and HLA-C alleles having the fewest. When HLA alleles, especially DR and DQ, strongly co-occurred, attributing TCR associations to individual alleles was difficult. A further reported finding was that TCR beta sequences accurately predicted the HLA-A and HLA-B alleles for most subjects in the first cohort. Cytomegalovirus status was reported to be diagnosed by the classifier with high specificity and sensitivity in both the original and validation cohorts. Only TCR beta chains were sequenced in this cohort, and the absence of alpha or paired-chain data limited detectable features. Compared with equally common non-associated chains, HLA-associated TCR beta chains in a later analysis were more clonally expanded and had lower generation probabilities. In a later analysis, most CMV-associated TCR beta chains were found to appear HLA-restricted, with HLA associations seemingly driven largely by CMV exposure. While some public TCRs were present in many individuals, most TCR sequences turned up only very rarely across donors. In an earlier analysis of about 550 of the donors, most TCR beta V segments were observed in productive rearrangements about 87% or about 30% of the time, broadly matching IMGT annotations. Linkage disequilibrium might explain the correlated functional status among segregating V segments, but an unknown experimental factor could not be excluded. Sequencing depth was assumed to be roughly uniform across donors in the presence/absence analyses, though that assumption may not hold. In vitro tests confirmed that a few of the cytomegalovirus-associated TCR beta chains recognize cytomegalovirus antigens. For the cohort, immune exposure information was limited to CMV serostatus.

The library was generated by the immunoSEQ multiplex PCR assay. A mixture of 60 forward primers for TCR Vbeta segments and 13 reverse primers for TCR Jbeta segments was used in the multiplex PCR. A multiplex PCR assay on genomic DNA amplified the CDR3 region of rearranged TCR beta genes. The Illumina HiSeq System was used to sequence the amplified TCR beta libraries as 87-base-pair reads. Under the source paper's analysis protocol: A later analysis tallied tens of millions of unique TCR beta chains across the 650 to 750 repertoires, and 10 million to 11 million of those chains were shared by two or more donors. To remove PCR and sequencing errors, raw reads were error-corrected and collapsed into unique sequences using a nearest-neighbor algorithm that merged closely related sequences. Alignment of CDR3 sequences to IMGT reference sequences was used to assign V, D and J gene segments. For a sequence to be retained, a match of at least six nucleotides was required to both a V gene segment and a J gene segment. Rearrangements were called productive when the CDR3 lacked stop codons and stayed in frame with V and J; all others were non-productive. CDR3 was defined according to IMGT convention as the region running from the second conserved V-encoded cysteine to the conserved J-encoded phenylalanine. The earlier analysis of around 640 of the donors excluded sequences that lacked an unambiguous match to a single V gene segment. In an earlier analysis of a few hundred of the donors, a V segment was called functional when productive rearrangements were above 56.7%, and segregating when the standard deviation between donors exceeded 5%. A statistical classification framework was built for diagnosing cytomegalovirus status from the catalog of TCR beta chain sequences. A later analysis assigned V and J genes by comparing TCR nucleotide sequences with IMGT/GENE-DB human TR gene sequences. In a later analysis, CDR3 sequences and most-parsimonious VDJ recombination scenarios were assigned using the TCRdist pipeline. In a later analysis, every TCR beta chain was defined by the combination of its CDR3 amino acid sequence and its V-gene family, and reads without a unique V-gene family were dropped. To address suspected cross-contamination and a sequencing artifact, a later analysis removed 450 to 700 highly shared, low-generation-probability nucleotide sequences. A later analysis calculated a clonal expansion index for each public chain from normalized within-repertoire ranks of inferred template counts. In a later analysis, generation probabilities were computed with a VDJ recombination model fitted to out-of-frame rearrangements, and the resulting probabilities were checked against IGoR. In a later analysis, hypergeometric tests were used to score TCR-TCR, TCR-HLA and TCR-CMV co-occurrence, with a repertoire-size bias correction applied to TCR pairs. A later analysis estimated false discovery rates by permuting HLA or CMV assignments 20 times. In a later analysis, co-occurring TCRs were grouped using DBSCAN, with TCRdist sequence similarity added in when clustering inside HLA-allele-positive subsets. Repertoires with fewer than 30,000 or more than 120,000 public chains, plus five repertoires with anomalous nucleotide sharing, were excluded from co-occurrence clustering. TCRdb mirrors the immuneACCESS table, restricted to in-frame sequences. Some clones are absent from its copies; in checked studies, under half trace to an unresolved V gene, and the reason for the others is unknown. V and J calls and clone size are those listed in that table; D and trimming were worked out from the DNA. The sample yields approximately 190,000 clones; roughly 80% were counted once. In total, the top ten clones hold approximately 6.3% of the sample.

The cohort comprised more than 550 healthy bone marrow donors. At the time of sampling, all cohort members were nominally healthy, though unrecorded immune exposures were likely present. The donor was CMV seropositive and was included in the group of 250 to 350 seropositive cohort members. A peripheral blood sample was collected from each donor, and TCR beta sequencing was performed on peripheral blood mononuclear cells. Genomic DNA extraction from the blood cell samples was performed with the Qiagen DNeasy Blood Extraction Kit. From the germline V gene, CDR1 is SGHAT and CDR2 is FQNNGV. The CDR3 starts with the cysteine, ends with the phenylalanine, and has 14 residues. Only the CDR3 DNA stays, 42 bases, in frame from base 1. Ends trimmed: V by 5 bases, J by 7 bases; bases unmatched to a gene: 10. This clone was counted a single time. Its antigen remains unidentified. Per-base qualities were not stored, and no clone one base away is much larger.

Recombination joined TRBV11-2 with TRBJ1-1; 7 bases in the junction line up with TRBD1. The receptor was derived from a man aged 35-49 years in good health and CMV-seropositive. Sequenced: PBMCs. The CDR3 here reads CASSTTGLRSEAFF. At the DNA level, the sequence is TGTGCCAGCAGCACGACAGGGTTGAGGAGTGAAGCTTTCTTT.